This T cell receptor (beta chain) was captured in a study of response to subunit inactivated influenza vaccine (dated by TCRdb to about 2018). The study in broad terms: The study used deep quantitative T cell receptor repertoire profiling to track responses to a trivalent subunit inactivated influenza vaccine.

The investigation overall reported the following: According to the authors, only a limited number of new T cells may be recruited by each seasonal influenza vaccination.

There are a few counts of this clonotype. The antigen it recognizes is unknown. Per-base quality was not reported, and no clone a single base away is much larger than it. Library creation used RT-PCR. Sequencing was carried out with an Illumina HiSeq 2500. Using fastp at Q25 and MiXCR, TCRdb reprocessed the public reads and kept productive beta chains. Under each unique CDR3 protein, matching rows form one entry showing the most common genes and DNA. This sample is represented by approximately 500,000 distinct CDR3 sequences; 12% to 15% of them were singletons. 11% of the sample is taken by the ten largest. The specimen was PBMCs from blood, collected approximately 13 days after vaccination. The receptor was derived from a man between 50 and 59 years old who received an inactivated influenza vaccine. Donor details come from another sample of the same person, matched by shared clones.

The nucleotide sequence is TGTGCCACCAGTGATTTCCGTGCGGGAGCTAGAGAGACCCAGTACTTC. Its protein is CATSDFRAGARETQYF. The chain couples TRBV24-1 to TRBJ2-5, and 7 bases in between align with TRBD2. Looking up the germline V gene yields CDR1 KGHDR and CDR2 SFDVKD. Spanning cysteine to phenylalanine, the CDR3 consists of 16 amino acids. The CDR3 DNA has 48 bases and is translated from base 1. V is pruned by 1 base and J by 4 bases, leaving 8 bases of the junction without a gene match.